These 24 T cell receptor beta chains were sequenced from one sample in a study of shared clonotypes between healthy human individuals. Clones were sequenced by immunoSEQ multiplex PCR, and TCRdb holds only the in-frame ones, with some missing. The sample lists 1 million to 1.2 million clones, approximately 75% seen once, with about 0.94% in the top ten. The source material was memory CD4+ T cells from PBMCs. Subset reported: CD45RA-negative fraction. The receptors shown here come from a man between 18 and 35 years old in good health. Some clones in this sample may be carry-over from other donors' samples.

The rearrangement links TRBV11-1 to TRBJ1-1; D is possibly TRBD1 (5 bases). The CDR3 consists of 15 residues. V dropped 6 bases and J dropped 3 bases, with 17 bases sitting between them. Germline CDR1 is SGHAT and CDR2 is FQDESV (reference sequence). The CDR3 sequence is CASSSLVGGDTEAFF. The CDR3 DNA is TGTGCCAGCAGTTCCCTGGTCGGGGGGGACACTGAAGCTTTCTTT.

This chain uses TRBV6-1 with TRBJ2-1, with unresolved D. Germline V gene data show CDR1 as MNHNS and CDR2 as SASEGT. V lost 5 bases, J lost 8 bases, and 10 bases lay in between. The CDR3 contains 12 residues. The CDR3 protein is CASSPRLYEQFF. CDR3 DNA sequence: TGTGCCAGCAGTCCCAGACTTTATGAGCAGTTCTTC.

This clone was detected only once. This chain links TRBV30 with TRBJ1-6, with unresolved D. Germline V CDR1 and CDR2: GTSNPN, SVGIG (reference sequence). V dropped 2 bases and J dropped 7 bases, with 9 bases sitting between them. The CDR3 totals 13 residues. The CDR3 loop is CAWSLQTNSPLHF. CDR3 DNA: TGTGCCTGGAGTCTTCAGACAAATTCACCCCTCCACTTT.

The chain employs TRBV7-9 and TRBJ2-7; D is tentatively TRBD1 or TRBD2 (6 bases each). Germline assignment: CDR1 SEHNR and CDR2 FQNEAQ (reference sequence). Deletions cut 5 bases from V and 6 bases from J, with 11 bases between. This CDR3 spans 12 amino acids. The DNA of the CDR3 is TGTGCCAGCAGCGAGAAGGGGGGCGAGCAGTACTTC. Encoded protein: CASSEKGGEQYF.

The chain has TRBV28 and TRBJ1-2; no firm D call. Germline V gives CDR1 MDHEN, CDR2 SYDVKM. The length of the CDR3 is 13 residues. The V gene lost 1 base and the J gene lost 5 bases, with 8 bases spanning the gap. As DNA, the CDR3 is TGTGCCAGCAGTTTATCATACGGATATGGCTACACCTTC. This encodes CASSLSYGYGYTF.

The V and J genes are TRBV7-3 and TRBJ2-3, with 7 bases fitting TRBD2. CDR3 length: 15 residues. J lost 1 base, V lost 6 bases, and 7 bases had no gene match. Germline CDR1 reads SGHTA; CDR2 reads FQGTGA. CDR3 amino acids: CASSRNAGGTDTQYF. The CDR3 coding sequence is TGTGCCAGCAGTCGAAATGCGGGGGGCACAGATACGCAGTATTTT.

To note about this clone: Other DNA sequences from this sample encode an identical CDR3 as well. The CDR3 DNA reads as TGTGCCAGCTCACCACTGGCCAGGGATACTGAAGCTTTCTTT. As protein: CASSPLARDTEAFF. This sequence joins TRBV18 and TRBJ1-1; possible D gene TRBD1, 5 bases. V was clipped by 1 base and J by 5 bases, with 11 bases between them. CDR1 is KGHSH, CDR2 LQKENI, per germline. The CDR3 totals 14 residues.

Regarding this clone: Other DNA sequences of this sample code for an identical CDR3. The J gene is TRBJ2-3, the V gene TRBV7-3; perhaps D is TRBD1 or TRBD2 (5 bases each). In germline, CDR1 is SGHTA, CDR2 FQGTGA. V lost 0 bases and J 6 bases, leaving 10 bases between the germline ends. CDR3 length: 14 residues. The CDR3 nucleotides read TGTGCCAGCAGCTTAACCGGGGCAGGGGATACGCAGTATTTT. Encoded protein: CASSLTGAGDTQYF.

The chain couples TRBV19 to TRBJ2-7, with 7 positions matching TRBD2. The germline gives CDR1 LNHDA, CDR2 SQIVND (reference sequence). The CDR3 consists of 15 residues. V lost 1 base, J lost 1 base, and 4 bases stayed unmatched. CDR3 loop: CASSIGGRSSYEQYF. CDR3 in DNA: TGTGCCAGTAGTATAGGCGGGAGAAGTTCCTACGAGCAGTACTTC.

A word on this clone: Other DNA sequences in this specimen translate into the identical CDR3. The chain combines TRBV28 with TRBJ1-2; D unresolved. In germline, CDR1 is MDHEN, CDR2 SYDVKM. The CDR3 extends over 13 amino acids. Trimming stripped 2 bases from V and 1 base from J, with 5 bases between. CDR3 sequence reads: CASSLQSNYGYTF. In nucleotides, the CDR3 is TGTGCCAGCAGTTTACAGAGTAACTATGGCTACACCTTC.

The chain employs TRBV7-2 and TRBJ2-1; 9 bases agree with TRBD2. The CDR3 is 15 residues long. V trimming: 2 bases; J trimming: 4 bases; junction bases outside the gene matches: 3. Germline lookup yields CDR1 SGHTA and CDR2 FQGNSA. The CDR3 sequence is CASSLNLAGYNEQFF. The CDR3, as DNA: TGTGCCAGCAGCTTAAACCTAGCGGGATACAATGAGCAGTTCTTC.

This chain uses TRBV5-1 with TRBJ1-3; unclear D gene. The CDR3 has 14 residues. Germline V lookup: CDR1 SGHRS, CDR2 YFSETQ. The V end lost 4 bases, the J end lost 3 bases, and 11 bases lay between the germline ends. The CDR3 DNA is TGCGCCAGCAGCAGAGGGTCAGATGGAAACACCATATATTTT. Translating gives CASSRGSDGNTIYF.

This chain's CDR3 is CASYRGRENGYTF. The CDR3 region has the DNA TGTGCCAGCTACCGAGGGAGGGAAAATGGCTACACCTTC. The chain recombines TRBV21-1 with TRBJ1-2. TRBV21-1 is designated a pseudogene. The CDR3 is made up of 13 amino acids.

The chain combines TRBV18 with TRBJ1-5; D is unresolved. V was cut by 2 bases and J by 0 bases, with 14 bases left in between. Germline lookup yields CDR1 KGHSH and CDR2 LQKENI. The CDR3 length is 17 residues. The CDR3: CASSPKRSTDSNQPQHF. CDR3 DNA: TGTGCCAGCTCACCAAAGCGCTCTACCGATAGCAATCAGCCCCAGCATTTT. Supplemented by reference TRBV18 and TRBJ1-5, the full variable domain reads NAGVMQNPRHLVRRRGQEARLRCSPMKGHSHVYWYRQLPEEGLKFMVYLQKENIIDESGMPKERFSAEFPKEGPSILRIQQVVRGDSAAYFCASSPKRSTDSNQPQHFGDGTRLSIL.

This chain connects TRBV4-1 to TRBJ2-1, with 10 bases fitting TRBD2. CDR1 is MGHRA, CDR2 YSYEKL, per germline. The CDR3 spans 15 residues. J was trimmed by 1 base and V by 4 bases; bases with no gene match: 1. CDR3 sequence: CASSLAGGSYNEQFF. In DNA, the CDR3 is TGCGCCAGCAGCCTAGCGGGAGGATCCTACAATGAGCAGTTCTTC.

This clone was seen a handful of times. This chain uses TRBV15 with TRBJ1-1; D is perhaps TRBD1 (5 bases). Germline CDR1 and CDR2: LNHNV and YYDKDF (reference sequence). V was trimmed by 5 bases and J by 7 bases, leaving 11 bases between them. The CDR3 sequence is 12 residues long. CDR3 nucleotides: TGTGCCACCAGCGGCGACGGGGGTGAAGCTTTCTTT. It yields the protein CATSGDGGEAFF. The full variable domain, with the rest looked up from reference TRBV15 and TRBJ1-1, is DAMVIQNPRYQVTQFGKPVTLSCSQTLNHNVMYWYQQKSSQAPKLLFHYYDKDFNNEADTPDNFQSRRPNTSFCFLDIRSPGLGDTAMYLCATSGDGGEAFFGQGTRLTVV.

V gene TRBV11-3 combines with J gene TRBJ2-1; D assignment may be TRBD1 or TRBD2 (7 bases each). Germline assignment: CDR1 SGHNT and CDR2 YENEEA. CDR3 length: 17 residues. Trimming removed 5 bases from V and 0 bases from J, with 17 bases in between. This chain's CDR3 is CASSLRGGGSSYNEQFF. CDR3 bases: TGTGCCAGCAGCCTCAGAGGGGGCGGGAGCTCCTACAATGAGCAGTTCTTC.

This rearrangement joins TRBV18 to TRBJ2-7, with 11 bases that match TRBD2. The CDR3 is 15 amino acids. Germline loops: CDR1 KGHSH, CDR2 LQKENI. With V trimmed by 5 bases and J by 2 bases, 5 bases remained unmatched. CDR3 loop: CASSEIAGGPYEQYF. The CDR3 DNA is TGTGCCAGCTCAGAGATAGCGGGAGGGCCCTACGAGCAGTACTTC.

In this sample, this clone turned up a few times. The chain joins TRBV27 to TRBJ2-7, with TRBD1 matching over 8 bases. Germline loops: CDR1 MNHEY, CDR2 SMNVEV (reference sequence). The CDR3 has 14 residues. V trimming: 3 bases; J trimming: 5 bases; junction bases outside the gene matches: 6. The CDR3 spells CASSFRRQGNEQYF. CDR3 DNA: TGTGCCAGCAGTTTCCGCCGACAGGGGAACGAGCAGTACTTC.

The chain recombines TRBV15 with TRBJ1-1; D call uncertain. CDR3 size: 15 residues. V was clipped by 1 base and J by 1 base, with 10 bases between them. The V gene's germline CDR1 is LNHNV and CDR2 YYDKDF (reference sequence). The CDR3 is CATSRGIVENTEAFF. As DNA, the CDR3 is TGTGCCACCAGCAGAGGTATAGTAGAGAACACTGAAGCTTTCTTT.

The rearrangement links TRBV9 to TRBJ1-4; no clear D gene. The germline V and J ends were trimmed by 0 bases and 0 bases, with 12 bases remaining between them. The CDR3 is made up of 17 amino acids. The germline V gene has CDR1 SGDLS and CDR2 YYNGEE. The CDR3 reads CASSVAPGFATNEKLFF. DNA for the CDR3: TGTGCCAGCAGCGTAGCGCCGGGCTTCGCAACTAATGAAAAACTGTTTTTT.

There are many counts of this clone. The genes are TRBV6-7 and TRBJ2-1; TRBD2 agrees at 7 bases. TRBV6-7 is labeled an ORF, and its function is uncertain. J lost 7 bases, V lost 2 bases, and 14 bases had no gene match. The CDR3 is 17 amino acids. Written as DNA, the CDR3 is TGTGCCAGCAGTTACATCCGGCAGCGGGAAAGTGTGAATGAGCAGTTCTTC. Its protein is CASSYIRQRESVNEQFF.

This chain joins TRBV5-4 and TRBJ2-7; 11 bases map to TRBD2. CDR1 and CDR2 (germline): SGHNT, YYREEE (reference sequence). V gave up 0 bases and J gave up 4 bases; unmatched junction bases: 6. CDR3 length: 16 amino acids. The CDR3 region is CASSLGNSGRAYEQYF. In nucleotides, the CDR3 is TGTGCCAGCAGCTTGGGGAATAGCGGGAGGGCTTACGAGCAGTACTTC.

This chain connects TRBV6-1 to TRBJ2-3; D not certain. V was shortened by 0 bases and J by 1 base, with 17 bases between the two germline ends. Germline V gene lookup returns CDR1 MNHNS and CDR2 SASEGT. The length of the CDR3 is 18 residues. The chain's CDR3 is CASSEAPPTGRGTDTQYF. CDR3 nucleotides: TGTGCCAGCAGTGAAGCCCCGCCTACTGGTCGAGGCACAGATACGCAGTATTTT.